The rows below give T cell receptor beta chains drawn from one sample of a study of cytomegalovirus exposure and HLA in healthy donors. Sequenced by immunoSEQ multiplex PCR; TCRdb stores in-frame clones only, minus some. The table records approximately 220,000 clones, roughly 88% of them present only once. Material: PBMCs. All receptors derive from a boy between 2 and 15 years old in good health and CMV-seronegative. Each CDR3 is given with its conserved first and last residue. D genes are given only for firm matches. Some rows have no size entry. The others give once, few or many, or a class for an expanded clone.

TGTGCCAGCAGCAGGGACAGCCGCTCCTACGAGCAGTACTTC CASSRDSRSYEQYF TRBD1 TRBV6-5 - TRBJ2-7
TGTGCCAGCAGCTTGGGGTCGCGGGGGTCAGATACGCAGTATTTT CASSLGSRGSDTQYF TRBD2 TRBV5-6 - TRBJ2-3
TGTGCCAGCAGCCCGGACTCCGGGACTAGAAGTAATGAGCAGTTCTTC CASSPDSGTRSNEQFF TRBD2 TRBV5-4 - TRBJ2-1
TGTGCCAGCAGCTCAGACAGGGAAAGCGGTGAGCAGTTCTTC CASSSDRESGEQFF TRBD1 TRBV7-3 - TRBJ2-1
TGTGCCAGCAGCTCGATGGGACTAGCGGGAGGGCCTGAGGGCACAGATACGCAGTATTTT CASSSMGLAGGPEGTDTQYF TRBD2 TRBV7-8 - TRBJ2-3
TGTGCCATCAGTCCTGTAGAGGGACAGGGGGCCAGCGAGCAGTACTTC CAISPVEGQGASEQYF TRBD1 TRBV10-3 - TRBJ2-7
TGTGCCAGCAGTGTACATACTAACTATGGCTACACCTTC CASSVHTNYGYTF - TRBV25-1 - TRBJ1-2
TGTGCCAGCAGTTACTCGAGCGATGGCTACACCTTC CASSYSSDGYTF - TRBV6-6 few TRBJ1-2
TGTGCCAGCAGCCCCAACAGGGGACGAGAGACCCAGTACTTC CASSPNRGRETQYF TRBD1 TRBV7-9 - TRBJ2-5
TGTGCCAGCAGGAGAAGCGTACTCAATCAGCCCCAGCATTTT CASRRSVLNQPQHF - TRBV27 - TRBJ1-5
- CAWSVFLLNEQFF - TRBV30 - TRBJ2-1
TGCGCCAGCAGCTTGGGACTAGCGGGGACCACAGATACGCAGTATTTT CASSLGLAGTTDTQYF TRBD2 TRBV5-1 - TRBJ2-3
TGTGCCAGCAGCCCCCCTCGGCAGGGATCCTACGAGCAGTACTTC CASSPPRQGSYEQYF - TRBV5-4 - TRBJ2-7
TGCGCCAGCAGCTTGACTAGCGGGAACCACGAGCAGTACTTC CASSLTSGNHEQYF TRBD2 TRBV5-1 few TRBJ2-7
TGCGCCAGCAGCTTGGACGAATCGCGTCCCGAGCAGTACTTC CASSLDESRPEQYF - TRBV5-1 - TRBJ2-7
TGTGCCGTGGACGGGGGGCTGGGTGAAAAACTGTTTTTT CAVDGGLGEKLFF - TRBV30 - TRBJ1-4
TGCGCCAGCAGCCAAGATGCAGGACTAGCGGGAGGGGCAGATACGCAGTATTTT CASSQDAGLAGGADTQYF TRBD2 TRBV4-1 - TRBJ2-3
TGTGCCAGCAGCTTAAGGCCAGGGTTGTCCTATGGCTACACCTTC CASSLRPGLSYGYTF - TRBV5-8 - TRBJ1-2
TGTGCCAGCAGCCACGAAAAGCGGGGGCCAACAGATACGCAGTATTTT CASSHEKRGPTDTQYF TRBD2 TRBV4-2 - TRBJ2-3
TGTGCCACCAAGTTGGACAGGGAGGGGGGCTACACCTTC CATKLDREGGYTF TRBD1 TRBV6-5 - TRBJ1-2
TGTGCCAGCAGGTCAGGGACAGGGGGCTCTCAGCCCCAGCATTTT CASRSGTGGSQPQHF TRBD1 TRBV6-6 once TRBJ1-5
TGTGCCAGCAGTACCCCGGGCACCGGGGAGCTGTTTTTT CASSTPGTGELFF - TRBV6-5 - TRBJ2-2
TGTGCCAGCATGGGGCAGTTATGGTCCTACAATGAGCAGTTCTTC CASMGQLWSYNEQFF - TRBV6-1 - TRBJ2-1
TGCGCCAGCAGCTGGGTAGCGGGATACAATGAGCAGTTCTTC CASSWVAGYNEQFF TRBD2 TRBV5-1 once TRBJ2-1
TGTGCCAGCAGCTGGGGAGGGCAGTACTCCTACGAGCAGTACTTC CASSWGGQYSYEQYF TRBD2 TRBV5-4 - TRBJ2-7
TGTGCCAGCAGCCCCTGGACATTTGATAGCAATCAGCCCCAGCATTTT CASSPWTFDSNQPQHF - TRBV7-8 once TRBJ1-5
TGTGCCAGCAGCTGGGGGGACAGGGAAGCTTTCTTT CASSWGDREAFF TRBD1 TRBV7-2 - TRBJ1-1
TGTGCCAGCAGCCTCGGTTACGAGACCCAGTACTTC CASSLGYETQYF - TRBV7-9 - TRBJ2-5
TGTGCCAGCAGTTACCCTAACACCGGGGAGCTGTTTTTT CASSYPNTGELFF - TRBV6-6 few TRBJ2-2
TGTGCCAGCAGCGACCGGGACAGGCCTCGGGGCACTGAAGCTTTCTTT CASSDRDRPRGTEAFF TRBD1 TRBV11-3 - TRBJ1-1
TGTGCCAGCAGTGAAGGAGGTGCCTACGAGCAGTACTTC CASSEGGAYEQYF - TRBV25-1 - TRBJ2-7
TGTGCCAGCTCACGACTTGGGTTCGGGGGGCCAATGAACACTGAAGCTTTCTTT CASSRLGFGGPMNTEAFF - TRBV18 - TRBJ1-1
TGTGCCAGCAGCCAGGACGGGACAAGCTCCTACAATGAGCAGTTCTTC CASSQDGTSSYNEQFF - TRBV7-3 few TRBJ2-1
TGTGCCAGCAGGGACTCAACTTACAATGAGCAGTTCTTC CASRDSTYNEQFF - TRBV28 - TRBJ2-1
TGTGCCAGCAGCCAGACGGGACTAAACACAGATACGCAGTATTTT CASSQTGLNTDTQYF TRBD2 TRBV4-2 - TRBJ2-3
TGTGCCAGCACCCGAACACGGGGGGGGTTCACTGAAGCTTTCTTT CASTRTRGGFTEAFF - TRBV6-5 - TRBJ1-1
TGTGCCAGTAGTATAGGCTCTATCTCCTACGAGCAGTACTTC CASSIGSISYEQYF - TRBV19 - TRBJ2-7
TGTGCCTGGAGTGTAGGGGGATCCAACGGCGAGCAGTACTTC CAWSVGGSNGEQYF - TRBV30 - TRBJ2-7
TGTGCCAGCAGTGAAGCGGGAACAGGGTACAAAAACACCATATATTTT CASSEAGTGYKNTIYF - TRBV2 once TRBJ1-3
TGTGCCAGCATAAGGAATACTAGGGGCACAGATACGCAGTATTTT CASIRNTRGTDTQYF - TRBV2 - TRBJ2-3
TGCGCCAGCAGCTTTAGCTCGGGGGGACCTCAGGGCTACACCTTC CASSFSSGGPQGYTF - TRBV5-1 - TRBJ1-2
TGCGCCAGCAGCCCGGACAGCTACGGAGAAAAACTGTTTTTT CASSPDSYGEKLFF - TRBV5-1 few TRBJ1-4
TGTGCCAGCAGCTCCCCCGTGGGGGAGGGTTACAATGAGCAGTTCTTC CASSSPVGEGYNEQFF TRBD2 TRBV5-6 - TRBJ2-1
TGTGCCAGCAGCTCGGGACAGGGTAACAATGAGCAGTTCTTC CASSSGQGNNEQFF TRBD1 TRBV7-2 - TRBJ2-1
TGTGCCAGCAGCTTAGAGAGGCTGTCCCGCCTTATGGCTTTCTTT CASSLERLSRLMAFF - TRBV7-2 - TRBJ1-1
TGTGCCAGCAGGTCTCAGGGAAGAAGGGAAAAACTGTTTTTT CASRSQGRREKLFF - TRBV7-9 - TRBJ1-4
TGTGCCAGCAGGTCAGGGAATGGCTACACCTTC CASRSGNGYTF - TRBV6-5 - TRBJ1-2
TGTGCCACCGCCGCACAGGGGAACTATGGCTACACCTTC CATAAQGNYGYTF TRBD1 TRBV18 - TRBJ1-2
TGTGCCAGCAGGGAGTTAAGCGGGGCCTACGAGCAGTACTTC CASRELSGAYEQYF TRBD2 TRBV2 - TRBJ2-7